This T cell receptor (beta chain) was observed in a study of blood T cell repertoires in COVID-19. In the study overall: PBMCs, B-cell-depleted T cells, or T cells provided the cDNA or gDNA that made up the material.

In the original processing: Amplification of reference gene primers provided the estimated nucleated cell counts. The data were produced by immunoSEQ multiplex PCR, yet TCRdb's version contains in-frame clones alone and is incomplete. The V and J calls and clone size are taken from that table; D and trimming were inferred from the DNA. The sample contains approximately 150,000 clones, approximately 84% of which appear only once. The CDR3 is made up of 14 amino acids. Between the trimmed V and J ends, which lost 4 bases and 5 bases, there was a span of 11 bases. Germline values: CDR1 SGHTA, CDR2 FQGTGA.

V gene TRBV7-3 combines with J gene TRBJ2-2; a possible D gene is TRBD2 (6 bases). Sample: peripheral blood. The TCR originated in a woman older than 75 with COVID-19, enrolled during active disease. The CDR3 coding sequence is TGTGCCAGCAGCTCCGGGACTTGGACCGGGGAGCTGTTTTTT. Translation gives CASSSGTWTGELFF.